This entry lists 18 T cell receptor beta chains sequenced from one sample in a study of patients and donors after allogeneic stem cell transplantation (dated by TCRdb to the early 2020s). Libraries were made using RT-PCR. TCRdb records NextSeq 550 as the sequencer. TCRdb reworked the public reads: Q25 trimming with fastp, MiXCR clone assembly, productive beta chains retained. When rows share a CDR3 protein, they turn into one entry using the most common DNA and genes. The sample data list approximately 88,000 distinct CDR3 sequences, and 5% of these were observed just once. The ten top clones hold less than 3% of the sample. Sequenced material: blood, either unsorted or a sorted T cell fraction (not recorded which). The receptors here all came from a human donor who was either an allogeneic HSCT recipient or a stem cell or donor lymphocyte infusion donor (not recorded which). It is not recorded whose cells these are; they may come from a transplant donor.

By frequency in the sample, this clonotype is medium-sized. The V and J genes are TRBV12-3 or TRBV12-4 and TRBJ1-5; D unclear. The CDR3 consists of 13 residues. Trimming removed 2 bases at V and 2 bases at J, with 4 bases between. The CDR3 DNA is TGTGCCAGCAGTTTACAGGGCAATCAGCCCCAGCATTTT. Translation: CASSLQGNQPQHF.

Only a few counts were recorded for this clonotype. The rearrangement uses TRBV27 and TRBJ2-7, with 9 bases aligning to TRBD1. The ends lost 5 bases at V and 2 bases at J; junction bases unmatched: 7. The CDR3 is made up of 15 amino acids. CDR1 and CDR2 (germline): MNHEY, SMNVEV (reference sequence). The CDR3 coding sequence is TGTGCCAGCAGTCCCCGACAGGGGGGGACCTACGAGCAGTACTTC. This codes for CASSPRQGGTYEQYF.

This clonotype is classed as medium-sized. V gene TRBV20-1 combines with J gene TRBJ2-1; 9 bases agree with TRBD2. CDR3 length: 14 amino acids. V lost 3 bases and J lost 6; bases outside the gene matches: 6. CDR1 is DFQATT and CDR2 is SNEGSKA in the germline V gene (reference sequence). Written as DNA, the CDR3 is TGCAGTGCTAGTAGCGGGAGCGGAGGCAATGAGCAGTTCTTC. Its translation is CSASSGSGGNEQFF.

This clonotype came up many times. The chain uses TRBV4-2 and TRBJ2-5; 7 bases agree with TRBD1. The CDR3 consists of 14 residues. V trimming: 0 bases; J trimming: 3 bases; junction bases outside the gene matches: 1. The germline CDR1 and CDR2 sequences are LGHNA and YNFKEQ. CDR3 protein: CASSQETGKETQYF. CDR3 DNA: TGTGCCAGCAGCCAAGAGACAGGGAAAGAGACCCAGTACTTC.

The rearrangement joins TRBV11-1 to TRBJ2-1; D might be TRBD2 (6 bases). V was clipped by 1 base and J by 7 bases, with 23 bases between them. CDR1 SGHAT and CDR2 FQDESV come from the germline V gene (reference sequence). CDR3 length: 18 residues. The CDR3 DNA sequence: TGTGCCAGCAGCTTAGGAGGCGGGGCCCGGAATCGGAGGAATGAGCAGTTCTTC. It encodes CASSLGGGARNRRNEQFF. Full variable domain (remainder filled in from reference TRBV11-1 and TRBJ2-1): EAEVAQSPRYKITEKSQAVAFWCDPISGHATLYWYRQILGQGPELLVQFQDESVVDDSQLPKDRFSAERLKGVDSTLKIQPAELGDSAMYLCASSLGGGARNRRNEQFFGPGTRLTVL.

This clonotype was recorded many times. The chain uses TRBV20-1 and TRBJ2-3; the D is unclear. CDR3 length equals 14 residues. The ends were cut back, 5 bases at V and 0 bases at J, with 12 bases in the middle. Germline V lookup: CDR1 DFQATT, CDR2 SNEGSKA (reference sequence). This CDR3 reads CSAPPAASTDTQYF. DNA for the CDR3: TGCAGTGCTCCCCCCGCAGCTAGCACAGATACGCAGTATTTT.

This clonotype has at least ten counts. The V and J genes are TRBV20-1 and TRBJ2-1, with D perhaps matching TRBD2 (6 bases). V lost 2 bases, J lost 0 bases, and 14 bases lay in between. The CDR3 totals 16 residues. Germline V gene data show CDR1 as DFQATT and CDR2 as SNEGSKA (reference sequence). The CDR3 sequence: CSARPTLAVSYNEQFF. The CDR3 DNA is TGCAGTGCTAGACCCACATTAGCGGTCTCCTACAATGAGCAGTTCTTC.

This clonotype was observed at least ten times. The chain joins TRBV5-1 to TRBJ1-1; TRBD1 matches 8 bases. The CDR3 is 15 amino acids. Per the germline V gene, CDR1 is SGHRS and CDR2 is YFSETQ. Trimming took 0 bases from V and 2 from J; bases not matched to a gene: 3. The CDR3 loop reads CASSLDRGGNTEAFF. The CDR3 coding sequence is TGCGCCAGCAGCTTGGACAGGGGGGGCAACACTGAAGCTTTCTTT.

This clonotype was found many times. V is TRBV5-1 and J is TRBJ2-1; D is ambiguous. The germline gives CDR1 SGHRS, CDR2 YFSETQ. V was clipped by 4 bases and J by 4 bases, with 15 bases between them. The CDR3 is 15 residues long. The DNA of the CDR3 is TGCGCCAGCAGCCCGGCGCTTCTATCGTACAATGAGCAGTTCTTC. Protein product: CASSPALLSYNEQFF.

J is TRBJ2-2 and V is TRBV13, with TRBD2 matching 15 bases. There are 20 residues in the CDR3. The V gene's germline CDR1 is PRHDT and CDR2 FYEKMQ (reference sequence). Trimming removed 4 bases from V and 7 bases from J; junction bases left unmatched: 16. The CDR3 DNA reads as TGTGCCAGCAGCTCAACAGCGCCCGGACTAGCGGGGGGGCTTGGCGGGGAGCTGTTTTTT. It specifies CASSSTAPGLAGGLGGELFF.

This clonotype was detected many times. The rearrangement uses TRBV7-9 and TRBJ2-2; D is undetermined. The V gene lost 7 bases and the J gene lost 3 bases, with 6 bases spanning the gap. CDR1 is SEHNR, CDR2 FQNEAQ, per germline (reference sequence). The CDR3 sequence is 12 residues long. The CDR3: CASNVDTGELFF. CDR3 DNA sequence: TGTGCCAGCAATGTGGACACCGGGGAGCTGTTTTTT.

V gene TRBV5-6 combines with J gene TRBJ2-2; 8 positions agree with TRBD1. V shed 2 bases, J shed 7 bases, and the junction held 10 bases outside the gene matches. CDR3 length: 16 amino acids. Germline V lookup: CDR1 SGHDT, CDR2 YYEEEE. CDR3 sequence: CASSFLSRGQGGELFF. CDR3 in DNA: TGTGCCAGCAGCTTCCTATCCAGGGGGCAAGGCGGGGAGCTGTTTTTT.

This clonotype showed up just a few times. The chain has TRBV6-1 and TRBJ2-7; TRBD1 or TRBD2 may be the D gene (6 bases each). Between the trimmed V and J ends, which lost 5 bases and 0 bases, there was a span of 17 bases. Germline CDR1 and CDR2: MNHNS and SASEGT. The CDR3 length is 16 residues. The CDR3: CASSQRGDLYSYEQYF. CDR3 nucleotide sequence: TGTGCCAGCAGTCAAAGGGGGGACCTATACTCCTACGAGCAGTACTTC.

This clonotype occurred many times. In nucleotides, the CDR3 is TGCGCCAGCAGTGAGATGAGGAGAACTAGCGGGGACAATGAGCAGTTCTTC. It codes for CASSEMRRTSGDNEQFF. V gene TRBV10-2 combines with J gene TRBJ2-1, with 10 bases lining up with TRBD2. V lost 2 bases to trimming and J lost 5 bases; unmatched junction nucleotides: 9. The CDR3 has 17 residues. Germline lookup yields CDR1 WSHSY and CDR2 SAAADI.

This clonotype occurred many times. CDR3 amino acids: CAISDRDRETQYF. The CDR3, as DNA: TGTGCCATCAGTGACCGGGACAGGGAGACCCAGTACTTC. This rearrangement joins TRBV10-3 to TRBJ2-5, with TRBD1 matching 8 bases. This CDR3 comprises 13 residues. Trimming cost V 3 bases and J 5 bases; bases outside gene matches: 2. Per germline, CDR1 ENHRY and CDR2 SYGVKD.

This sequence joins TRBV19 and TRBJ1-6; no definite D call. This CDR3 contains 13 residues. The germline V gene has CDR1 LNHDA and CDR2 SQIVND (reference sequence). Between the trimmed V and J ends, which lost 11 bases and 7 bases, there was a span of 15 bases. Written as DNA, the CDR3 is TGTGCCGGATCACAGAGCTCAAATTCACCCCTCCACTTT. Translation: CAGSQSSNSPLHF.

In this sample, this clonotype turned up a few times. The chain uses TRBV19 and TRBJ2-5; either TRBD1 or TRBD2 may fit D (5 bases each). This CDR3 is 15 amino acids long. V dropped 5 bases and J dropped 5 bases, with 18 bases sitting between them. Germline loops: CDR1 LNHDA, CDR2 SQIVND (reference sequence). The CDR3 DNA sequence: TGTGCCAGTAGTCCTTCGGGACGAACTGGGGAGACCCAGTACTTC. Translation: CASSPSGRTGETQYF.

As to this clonotype: It may be a read error: a sequence one base away is much more abundant. V usage is TRBV20-1 and J usage is TRBJ1-1, with TRBD1 matching over 8 bases. Losses at the gene ends were 7 bases for V and 0 bases for J; bases not matched to a gene: 4. Germline CDR1 reads DFQATT; CDR2 reads SNEGSKA (reference sequence). The CDR3 spans 13 residues. In nucleotides, the CDR3 is TGCAGTGGTAGGGGACAGGTGAACACTGAAGCTTTCTTT. Amino acids: CSGRGQVNTEAFF.